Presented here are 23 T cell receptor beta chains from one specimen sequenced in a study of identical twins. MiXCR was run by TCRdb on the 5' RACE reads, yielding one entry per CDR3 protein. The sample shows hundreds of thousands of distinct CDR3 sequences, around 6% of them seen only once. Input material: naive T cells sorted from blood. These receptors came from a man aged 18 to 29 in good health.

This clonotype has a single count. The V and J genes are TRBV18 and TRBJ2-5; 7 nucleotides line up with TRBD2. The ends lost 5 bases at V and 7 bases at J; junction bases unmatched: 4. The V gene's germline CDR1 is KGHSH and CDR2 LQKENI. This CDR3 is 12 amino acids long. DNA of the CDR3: TGTGCCAGCTCAGCCCCGGGAGGGACCCAGTACTTC. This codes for CASSAPGGTQYF. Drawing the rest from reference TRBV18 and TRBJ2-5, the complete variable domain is NAGVMQNPRHLVRRRGQEARLRCSPMKGHSHVYWYRQLPEEGLKFMVYLQKENIIDESGMPKERFSAEFPKEGPSILRIQQVVRGDSAAYFCASSAPGGTQYFGPGTRLLVL.

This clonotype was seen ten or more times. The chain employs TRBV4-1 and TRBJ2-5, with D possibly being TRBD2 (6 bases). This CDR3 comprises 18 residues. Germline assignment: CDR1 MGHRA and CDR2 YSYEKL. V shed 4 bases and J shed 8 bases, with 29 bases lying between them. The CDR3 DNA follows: TGCGCCAGCAGCCGATCTCCGGACGGGGGATTATGGAGGTTCACCCAGTACTTC. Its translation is CASSRSPDGGLWRFTQYF.

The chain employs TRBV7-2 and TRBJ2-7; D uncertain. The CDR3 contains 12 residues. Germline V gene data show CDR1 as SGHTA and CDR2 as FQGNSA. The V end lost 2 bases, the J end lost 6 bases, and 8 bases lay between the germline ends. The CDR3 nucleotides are TGTGCCAGCAGCTTACGAATCCCCGAGCAGTACTTC. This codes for CASSLRIPEQYF.

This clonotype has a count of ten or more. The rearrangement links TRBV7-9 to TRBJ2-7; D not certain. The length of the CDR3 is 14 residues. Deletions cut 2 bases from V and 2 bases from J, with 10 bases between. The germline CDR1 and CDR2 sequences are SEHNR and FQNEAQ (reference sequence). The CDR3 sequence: CASSLSSAAYEQYV. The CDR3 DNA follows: TGTGCCAGCAGCTTAAGTTCCGCCGCCTACGAGCAGTACGTC.

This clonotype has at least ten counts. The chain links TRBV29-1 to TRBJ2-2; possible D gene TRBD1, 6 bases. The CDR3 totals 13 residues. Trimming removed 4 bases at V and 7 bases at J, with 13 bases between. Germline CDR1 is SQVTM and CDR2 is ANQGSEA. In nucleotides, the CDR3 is TGCAGCGTTGCTTGGGGGCAGATCGGGGAGCTGTTTTTT. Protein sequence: CSVAWGQIGELFF.

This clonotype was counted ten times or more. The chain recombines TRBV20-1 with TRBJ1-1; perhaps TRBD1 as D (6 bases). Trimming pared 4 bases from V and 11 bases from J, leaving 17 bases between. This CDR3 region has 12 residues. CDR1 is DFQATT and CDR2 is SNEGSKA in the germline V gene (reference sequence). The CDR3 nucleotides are TGCAGTGCTAATGGCCCGGGGGCCGGGGCTTTCTTT. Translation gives CSANGPGAGAFF.

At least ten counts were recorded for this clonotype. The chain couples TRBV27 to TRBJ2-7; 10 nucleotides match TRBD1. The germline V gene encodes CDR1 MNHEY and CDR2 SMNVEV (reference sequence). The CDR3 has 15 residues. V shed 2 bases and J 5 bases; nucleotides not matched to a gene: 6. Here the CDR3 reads CASSLPGTGAHEQYF. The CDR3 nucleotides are TGTGCCAGCAGTTTACCCGGGACAGGGGCCCACGAGCAGTACTTC.

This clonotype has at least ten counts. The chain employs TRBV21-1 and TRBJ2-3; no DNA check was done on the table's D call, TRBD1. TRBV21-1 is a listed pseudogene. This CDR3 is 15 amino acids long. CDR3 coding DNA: TGTGCCAGCAGCAAAGCGGGACAGGGGAGGGATACGCAGTATTTT. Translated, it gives CASSKAGQGRDTQYF.

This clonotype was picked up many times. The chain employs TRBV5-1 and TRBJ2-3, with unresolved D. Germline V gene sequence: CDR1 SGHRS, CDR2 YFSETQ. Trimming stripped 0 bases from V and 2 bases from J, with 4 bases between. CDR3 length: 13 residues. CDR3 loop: CASSLEPTDTQYF. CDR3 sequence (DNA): TGCGCCAGCAGCTTGGAACCCACAGATACGCAGTATTTT.

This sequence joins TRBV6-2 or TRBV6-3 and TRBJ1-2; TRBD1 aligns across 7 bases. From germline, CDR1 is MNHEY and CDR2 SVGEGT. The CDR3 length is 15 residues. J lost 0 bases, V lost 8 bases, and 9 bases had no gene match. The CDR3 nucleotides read TGTGCCAGCGGATCGGCAGGGGGAGCTAACTATGGCTACACCTTC. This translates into CASGSAGGANYGYTF.

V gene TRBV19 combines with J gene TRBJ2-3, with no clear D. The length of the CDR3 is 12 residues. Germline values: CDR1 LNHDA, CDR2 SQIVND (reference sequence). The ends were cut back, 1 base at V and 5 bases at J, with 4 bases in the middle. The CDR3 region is CASSIGQDTQYF. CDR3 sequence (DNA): TGTGCCAGTAGTATAGGGCAAGATACGCAGTATTTT.

The DNA for the CDR3 is TGTGCCAGCAGCTTAGACAGGGTGTCGAACACCGGGGAGCTGTTTTTT. Protein product: CASSLDRVSNTGELFF. The chain recombines TRBV5-6 with TRBJ2-2, with TRBD1 identical over 7 bases. Germline trimming cut 2 bases from V and 0 bases from J; bases unmatched to any gene: 4. CDR1 is SGHDT, CDR2 YYEEEE, per germline. The CDR3 covers 16 residues.

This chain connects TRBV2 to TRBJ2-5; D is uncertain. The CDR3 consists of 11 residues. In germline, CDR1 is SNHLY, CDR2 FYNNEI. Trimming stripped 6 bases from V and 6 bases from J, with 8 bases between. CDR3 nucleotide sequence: TGTGCCAGCAGCTCCTGGCAGACCCAGTACTTC. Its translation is CASSSWQTQYF.

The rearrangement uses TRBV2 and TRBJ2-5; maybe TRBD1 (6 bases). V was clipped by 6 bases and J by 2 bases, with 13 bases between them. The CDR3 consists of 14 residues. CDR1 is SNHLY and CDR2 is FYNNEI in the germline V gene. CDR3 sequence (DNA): TGTGCCAGCAGGAAGACAGGAGGTCAAGAGACCCAGTACTTC. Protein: CASRKTGGQETQYF.

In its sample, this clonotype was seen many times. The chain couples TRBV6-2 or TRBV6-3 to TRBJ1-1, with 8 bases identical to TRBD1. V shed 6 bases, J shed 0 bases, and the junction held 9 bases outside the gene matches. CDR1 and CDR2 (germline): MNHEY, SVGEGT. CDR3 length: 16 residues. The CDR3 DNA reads TGTGCCAGCAGAGCACCCCGGGACAGGATGAACACTGAAGCTTTCTTT. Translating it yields CASRAPRDRMNTEAFF.

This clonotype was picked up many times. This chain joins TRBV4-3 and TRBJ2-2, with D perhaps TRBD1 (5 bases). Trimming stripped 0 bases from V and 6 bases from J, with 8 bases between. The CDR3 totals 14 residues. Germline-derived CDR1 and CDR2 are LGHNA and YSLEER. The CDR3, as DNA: TGCGCCAGCAGCCAAGATGGGGCACCCGGGGAGCTGTTTTTT. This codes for CASSQDGAPGELFF.

DNA for the CDR3: TGTGCCAGCACCCCAGGGGATGGCAGCAATCAGCCCCAGCATTTT. The encoded protein is CASTPGDGSNQPQHF. V usage is TRBV12-3 or TRBV12-4 and J usage is TRBJ1-5; weak D call: TRBD1 (6 bases). Trimming removed 7 bases from V and 1 base from J, with 14 bases in between. The CDR3 loop spans 15 amino acids.

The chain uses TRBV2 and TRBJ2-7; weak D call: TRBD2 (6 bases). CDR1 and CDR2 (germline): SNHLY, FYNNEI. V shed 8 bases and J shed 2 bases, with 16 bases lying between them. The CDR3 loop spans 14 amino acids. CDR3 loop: CASGWGVGTYEQYV. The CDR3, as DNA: TGTGCCAGCGGATGGGGGGTCGGCACCTACGAGCAGTACGTC.

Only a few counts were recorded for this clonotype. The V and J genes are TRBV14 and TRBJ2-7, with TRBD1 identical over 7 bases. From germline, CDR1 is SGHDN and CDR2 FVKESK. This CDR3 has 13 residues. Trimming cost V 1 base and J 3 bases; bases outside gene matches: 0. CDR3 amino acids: CASSQGDSYEQYF. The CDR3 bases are TGTGCCAGCAGCCAAGGGGACAGCTACGAGCAGTACTTC. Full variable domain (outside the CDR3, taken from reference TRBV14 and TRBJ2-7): EAGVTQFPSHSVIEKGQTVTLRCDPISGHDNLYWYRRVMGKEIKFLLHFVKESKQDESGMPNNRFLAERTGGTYSTLKVQPAELEDSGVYFCASSQGDSYEQYFGPGTRLTVT.

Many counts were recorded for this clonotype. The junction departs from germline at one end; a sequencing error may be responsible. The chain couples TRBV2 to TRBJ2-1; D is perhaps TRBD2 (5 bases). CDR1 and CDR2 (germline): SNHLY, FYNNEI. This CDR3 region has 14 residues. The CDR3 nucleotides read TGCGTGCCCTTGGAGGTGGGGACCTACAATGAGCAGTTCTTC. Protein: CVPLEVGTYNEQFF.

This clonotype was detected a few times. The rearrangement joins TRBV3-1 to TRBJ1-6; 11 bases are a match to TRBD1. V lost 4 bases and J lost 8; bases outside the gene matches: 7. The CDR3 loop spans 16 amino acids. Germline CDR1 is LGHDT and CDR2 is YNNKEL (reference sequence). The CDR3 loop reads CASSRGQGARDSPLHF. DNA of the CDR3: TGTGCCAGCAGCCGAGGACAGGGGGCGCGGGATTCACCCCTCCACTTT. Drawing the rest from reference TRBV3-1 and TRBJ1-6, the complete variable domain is DTAVSQTPKYLVTQMGNDKSIKCEQNLGHDTMYWYKQDSKKFLKIMFSYNNKELIINETVPNRFSPKSPDKAHLNLHINSLELGDSAVYFCASSRGQGARDSPLHFGNGTRLTVT.

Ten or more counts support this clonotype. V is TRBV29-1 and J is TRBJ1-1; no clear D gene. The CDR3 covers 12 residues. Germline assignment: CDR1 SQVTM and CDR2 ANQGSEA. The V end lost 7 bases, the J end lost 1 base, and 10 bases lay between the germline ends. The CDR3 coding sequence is TGCAGCGCACGATACCAGAACACTGAAGCTTTCTTT. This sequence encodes CSARYQNTEAFF. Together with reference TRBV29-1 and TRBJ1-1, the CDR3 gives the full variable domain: SAVISQKPSRDICQRGTSLTIQCQVDSQVTMMFWYRQQPGQSLTLIATANQGSEATYESGFVIDKFPISRPNLTFSTLTVSNMSPEDSSIYLCSARYQNTEAFFGQGTRLTVV.

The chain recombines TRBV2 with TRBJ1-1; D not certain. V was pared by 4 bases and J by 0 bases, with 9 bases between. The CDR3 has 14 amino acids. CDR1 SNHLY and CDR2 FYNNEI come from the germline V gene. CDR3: CASSAQTLNTEAFF. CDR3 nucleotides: TGTGCCAGCAGTGCACAGACACTGAACACTGAAGCTTTCTTT.